These 24 T cell receptor beta chains were sequenced from one sample in a study of shared T cell receptors in the human thymus. The table came from immunoSEQ multiplex PCR; TCRdb's copy has only in-frame clones and leaves some out. The sample shows 550,000 to 800,000 clones, 80% to 90% of them seen only once. The data also belong to a second study, concerning human thymus T cells.

Input material: thymocytes. The source of these receptors is a girl in the first two years of life with a congenital heart defect.

This chain uses TRBV30 with TRBJ1-1, with 8 positions matching TRBD1. Germline CDR1 GTSNPN, CDR2 SVGIG (reference sequence). The trim removed 2 bases at V and 3 bases at J, leaving 8 bases unmatched. The CDR3 totals 15 residues. The CDR3 bases are TGTGCCTGGAGTATCCGACAGGGGCCGCACACTGAAGCTTTCTTT. This sequence encodes CAWSIRQGPHTEAFF.

The chain employs TRBV7-9 and TRBJ1-4; 9 bases are shared with TRBD1. V shed 5 bases and J 8 bases; nucleotides not matched to a gene: 9. This CDR3 has 15 amino acids. Looked up from germline, CDR1 is SEHNR and CDR2 is FQNEAQ (reference sequence). The CDR3 reads CASSPGTGLGEKLFF. The CDR3 region has the DNA TGTGCCAGCAGCCCTGGGACAGGGCTGGGGGAAAAACTGTTTTTT.

This clone was detected only once. A read error may account for a junction end that differs from germline. This chain links TRBV27 with TRBJ2-1; TRBD1 is a possible D gene (6 bases). CDR3 size: 12 residues. Germline loops: CDR1 MNHEY, CDR2 SMNVEV (reference sequence). CDR3 amino acids: CASSLRDNEQFF. The CDR3 nucleotides are TGTGCCAGCAGTTTAAGGGACAATGAACAGTTCTTC.

This clone showed up just a few times. J is TRBJ2-7 and V is TRBV28; a weak D match, TRBD1 (5 bases). In germline, CDR1 is MDHEN, CDR2 SYDVKM. V lost 2 bases and J 5 bases, leaving 10 bases between the germline ends. The CDR3 loop spans 13 amino acids. The CDR3, as DNA: TGTGCCAGCAGTTTAGGGGTGGGGCACGAGCAGTACTTC. Translating it yields CASSLGVGHEQYF.

The chain is built from TRBV5-1 and TRBJ2-5; D ambiguous. The ends were cut back, 2 bases at V and 4 bases at J, with 12 bases in the middle. CDR3 length: 14 amino acids. The germline gives CDR1 SGHRS, CDR2 YFSETQ. CDR3 sequence (DNA): TGCGCCAGCAGCTTAAAATTTGCAGGAGAGACCCAGTACTTC. This encodes CASSLKFAGETQYF. Combining the CDR3 with reference TRBV5-1 and TRBJ2-5 gives the whole variable domain KAGVTQTPRYLIKTRGQQVTLSCSPISGHRSVSWYQQTPGQGLQFLFEYFSETQRNKGNFPGRFSGRQFSNSRSEMNVSTLELGDSALYLCASSLKFAGETQYFGPGTRLLVL.

This clone was detected only a few times. This rearrangement joins TRBV11-2 to TRBJ2-2; 9 nucleotides line up with TRBD1. The CDR3 consists of 16 residues. Losses at the gene ends were 4 bases for V and 3 bases for J; bases not matched to a gene: 6. Germline assignment: CDR1 SGHAT and CDR2 FQNNGV. CDR3: CASSWHGDRDTGELFF. The CDR3 DNA sequence: TGTGCCAGCAGCTGGCATGGGGACAGGGACACCGGGGAGCTGTTTTTT.

The chain has TRBV7-2 and TRBJ2-3; D might be TRBD2 (5 bases). The CDR3 has 16 residues. CDR1 is SGHTA, CDR2 FQGNSA, per germline. The V end lost 4 bases, the J end lost 2 bases, and 16 bases lay between the germline ends. In DNA, the CDR3 is TGTGCCAGCAGCTCTCGCCATAGCGACAACACAGATACGCAGTATTTT. It codes for CASSSRHSDNTDTQYF. The whole variable domain, filled in from reference TRBV7-2 and TRBJ2-3, reads GAGVSQSPSNKVTEKGKDVELRCDPISGHTALYWYRQSLGQGLEFLIYFQGNSAPDKSGLPSDRFSAERTGGSVSTLTIQRTQQEDSAVYLCASSSRHSDNTDTQYFGPGTRLTVL.

The CDR3 nucleotides read TGCGCCAGCAGCTTGGCCGGACGACAGAACTTCTACAATGAGCAGTTCTTC. The encoded protein is CASSLAGRQNFYNEQFF. The chain recombines TRBV5-1 with TRBJ2-1; TRBD1 is a possible D gene (5 bases). Trimming took off 0 bases at V and 3 bases at J, with 16 bases between the two ends. Germline loops: CDR1 SGHRS, CDR2 YFSETQ. CDR3 size: 17 residues. Variable domain in full (rest from reference TRBV5-1 and TRBJ2-1): KAGVTQTPRYLIKTRGQQVTLSCSPISGHRSVSWYQQTPGQGLQFLFEYFSETQRNKGNFPGRFSGRQFSNSRSEMNVSTLELGDSALYLCASSLAGRQNFYNEQFFGPGTRLTVL.

The rearrangement links TRBV5-1 to TRBJ1-6; a possible D gene is TRBD1 (6 bases). There are 15 residues in the CDR3. The V end was cut by 2 bases, the J end by 6 bases, with 12 bases between. Germline loops: CDR1 SGHRS, CDR2 YFSETQ. CDR3 bases: TGCGCCAGCAGCTTTACCCCGGACAGTAATTCACCCCTCCACTTT. This codes for CASSFTPDSNSPLHF.

The chain is built from TRBV6-5 and TRBJ1-2; 7 bases line up with TRBD1. J gave up 7 bases and V 5 bases, and 10 bases lay outside the gene matches. Germline values: CDR1 MNHEY, CDR2 SVGAGI. The CDR3 runs 14 residues. The CDR3 loop reads CASSERGPCPGYTF. The CDR3 nucleotides are TGTGCCAGCAGTGAAAGGGGGCCGTGTCCTGGCTACACCTTC.

The CDR3 nucleotides read TGTGCCAGCAGTGACCCGGGACAGAAAAGCACAGATACGCAGTATTTT. It translates to CASSDPGQKSTDTQYF. The rearrangement links TRBV25-1 to TRBJ2-3, with 7 bases matching TRBD1. The CDR3 has 16 residues. V was pared by 3 bases and J by 0 bases, with 6 bases of the junction left unmatched. In germline, CDR1 is MGHDK, CDR2 SYGVNS.

V gene TRBV6-5 combines with J gene TRBJ1-5, with D unclear. Trimming cost V 6 bases and J 2 bases, with 8 bases left between them. Germline values: CDR1 MNHEY, CDR2 SVGAGI. There are 13 residues in the CDR3. CDR3 residues: CASSPPGNQPQHF. The CDR3 coding sequence is TGTGCCAGCAGCCCCCCGGGCAATCAGCCCCAGCATTTT.

This chain connects TRBV15 to TRBJ1-6; TRBD1 matches 7 bases. V was clipped by 0 bases and J by 7 bases; unmatched bases: 24. The CDR3 has 22 residues. From germline, CDR1 is LNHNV and CDR2 YYDKDF (reference sequence). For the CDR3, the DNA is TGTGCCACCAGCAGAGATAGGGTTTACGGGACAGCGGATGAGGAGGGGAATTCACCCCTCCACTTT. Amino acid sequence: CATSRDRVYGTADEEGNSPLHF. Together with reference TRBV15 and TRBJ1-6, the CDR3 gives the full variable domain: DAMVIQNPRYQVTQFGKPVTLSCSQTLNHNVMYWYQQKSSQAPKLLFHYYDKDFNNEADTPDNFQSRRPNTSFCFLDIRSPGLGDTAMYLCATSRDRVYGTADEEGNSPLHFGNGTRLTVT.

The V and J genes are TRBV19 and TRBJ2-6; D gene uncertain. The CDR3 length is 15 residues. Trimming removed 0 bases from V and 0 bases from J, with 3 bases in between. The germline CDR1 and CDR2 sequences are LNHDA and SQIVND (reference sequence). CDR3 residues: CASSIDRSGANVLTF. DNA for the CDR3: TGTGCCAGTAGTATAGACCGCTCTGGGGCCAACGTCCTGACTTTC.

The count of this clone is one. The chain combines TRBV15 with TRBJ1-5, with 7 bases matching TRBD1. V was clipped by 1 base and J by 0 bases; unmatched bases: 12. This CDR3 contains 19 residues. From germline, CDR1 is LNHNV and CDR2 YYDKDF (reference sequence). CDR3 DNA: TGTGCCACCAGCAGAGGCTTTGACAGGGAGAGACCTAGCAATCAGCCCCAGCATTTT. Protein product: CATSRGFDRERPSNQPQHF.

The rearrangement uses TRBV7-2 and TRBJ2-5, with 14 bases matching TRBD2. This CDR3 contains 15 residues. Unmatched junction bases numbered 8, after V lost 5 bases and J lost 9 bases. CDR1 is SGHTA, CDR2 FQGNSA, per germline. CDR3 nucleotides: TGTGCCAGCAGCCTCCGACTAGCGGGGGGGCCCCCCCAGTACTTC. As protein: CASSLRLAGGPPQYF.

This clone was seen more than once but under ten times. V gene TRBV6-5 combines with J gene TRBJ2-3; TRBD2 aligns across 11 bases. Per germline, CDR1 MNHEY and CDR2 SVGAGI. The length of the CDR3 is 15 residues. J gave up 4 bases and V 7 bases, and 7 bases lay outside the gene matches. CDR3 region: CASTPTSGGPDTQYF. The CDR3 coding sequence is TGTGCCAGCACCCCAACTAGCGGGGGCCCAGATACGCAGTATTTT.

The J gene is TRBJ2-2, the V gene TRBV4-1; 9 positions match TRBD1. V trimming: 2 bases; J trimming: 6 bases; junction bases outside the gene matches: 7. The CDR3 runs to 16 residues. Germline CDR1 MGHRA, CDR2 YSYEKL. The CDR3, as DNA: TGCGCCAGCAGCCAAACAGGGGGCGGGATACCCGGGGAGCTGTTTTTT. Protein product: CASSQTGGGIPGELFF.

A word on this clone: The same CDR3 also results from other DNA sequences found in this sample. The chain is built from TRBV27 and TRBJ1-1; D gene ambiguous. This CDR3 has 14 residues. Germline values: CDR1 MNHEY, CDR2 SMNVEV (reference sequence). Trimming removed 0 bases from V and 0 bases from J, with 5 bases in between. The CDR3 sequence is CASSLSPVNTEAFF. CDR3 in DNA: TGTGCCAGCAGTTTATCGCCAGTGAACACTGAAGCTTTCTTT.

Comments on this clone: The junction shows a germline mismatch at one end, possibly a read error. The chain has TRBV18 and TRBJ1-3; TRBD1 matches at 8 bases. The CDR3 extends over 20 amino acids. Germline CDR1 is KGHSH and CDR2 is LQKENI. DNA for the CDR3: TGTGCCAGCTCACCCCCACTCAGAGACAGGGGACCTTTCTCTGGAAACCCCATATATTTT. This codes for CASSPPLRDRGPFSGNPIYF.

This sequence joins TRBV6-5 and TRBJ2-3, with 9 bases that match TRBD2. With V trimmed by 7 bases and J by 1 base, 6 bases remained unmatched. CDR3 size: 15 residues. Germline V gene sequence: CDR1 MNHEY, CDR2 SVGAGI. This CDR3 is CASMTIAGGTDTQYF. The CDR3 DNA reads TGTGCCAGCATGACAATAGCGGGGGGCACAGATACGCAGTATTTT.

This rearrangement joins TRBV5-4 to TRBJ1-2, with 8 positions matching TRBD1. The junction had 16 bases not matched to a gene; V was cut back by 4 bases and J by 8 bases. CDR3 length: 16 residues. Per the germline V gene, CDR1 is SGHNT and CDR2 is YYREEE (reference sequence). CDR3 protein: CASSPKGDRTSYGYTF. The CDR3 coding sequence is TGTGCCAGCAGCCCGAAGGGGGACAGGACATCATACGGCTACACCTTC.

The chain couples TRBV29-1 to TRBJ1-5; 7 bases map to TRBD1. The CDR3 has 16 amino acids. Germline CDR1 is SQVTM and CDR2 is ANQGSEA. Trimming removed 5 bases from V and 0 bases from J; junction bases left unmatched: 10. The CDR3 region has the DNA TGCAGCGTTACTACAGGGACAGAAAATAGCAATCAGCCCCAGCATTTT. This gives the protein CSVTTGTENSNQPQHF.

This clone was recorded a few times. V is TRBV13 and J is TRBJ2-5, with D tentatively TRBD2 (6 bases). Between the trimmed V and J ends, which lost 0 bases and 4 bases, there was a span of 6 bases. Germline CDR1 PRHDT, CDR2 FYEKMQ (reference sequence). This CDR3 comprises 13 residues. The CDR3: CASSLGTRETQYF. CDR3 nucleotide sequence: TGTGCCAGCAGCTTAGGGACTAGAGAGACCCAGTACTTC.